This TCR beta chain came from a study of T cell responses to AZD1222 COVID-19 vaccine. Assay used: immunoSEQ multiplex PCR; TCRdb lists only in-frame clones, some missing. Here the sample spans over 120,000 clones, approximately 92% being singletons. Germline V lookup: CDR1 SEHNR, CDR2 FQNEAQ (reference sequence). There are 17 residues in the CDR3. Trimming at V came to 4 bases and at J to 2 bases, leaving 10 bases not matched to a gene. The receptor was derived from an adult in good health. This sequence joins TRBV7-9 and TRBJ1-1, with 10 bases that match TRBD1. Sequencing was performed on peripheral blood, taken on day 0 of AZD1222 vaccination. The CDR3 loop reads CASSSVYRDRGNTEAFF. The CDR3 coding sequence is TGTGCCAGCAGCTCCGTTTACCGGGACAGGGGTAACACTGAAGCTTTCTTT.